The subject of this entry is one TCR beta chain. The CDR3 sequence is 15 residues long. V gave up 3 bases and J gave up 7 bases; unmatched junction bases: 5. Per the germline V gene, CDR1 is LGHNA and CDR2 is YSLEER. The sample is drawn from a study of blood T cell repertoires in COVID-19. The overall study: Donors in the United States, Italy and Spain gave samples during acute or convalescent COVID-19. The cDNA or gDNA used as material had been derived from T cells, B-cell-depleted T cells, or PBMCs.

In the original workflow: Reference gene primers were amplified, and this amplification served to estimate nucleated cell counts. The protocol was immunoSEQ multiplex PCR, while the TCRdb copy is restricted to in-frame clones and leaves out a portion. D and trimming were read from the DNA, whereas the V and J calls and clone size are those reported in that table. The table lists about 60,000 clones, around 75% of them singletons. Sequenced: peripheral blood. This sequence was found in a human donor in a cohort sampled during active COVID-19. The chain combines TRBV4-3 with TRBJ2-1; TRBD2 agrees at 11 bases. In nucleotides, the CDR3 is TGCGCCAGCAGCCAGCTAGCGGGGGGCTTTAATGAGCAGTTCTTC. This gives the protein CASSQLAGGFNEQFF.